The T cell receptor beta chain described here comes from a study of blood T cell repertoires in COVID-19. Study at large: Acute and convalescent COVID-19 specimens originated in the United States, Italy and Spain.

V lost 2 bases, J lost 4 bases, and 2 bases stayed unmatched. Germline V gene sequence: CDR1 MDHEN, CDR2 SYDVKM. This CDR3 is 13 amino acids long. The repertoire was sequenced with immunoSEQ multiplex PCR; TCRdb's copy has only in-frame clones and lacks some. The sample holds about 140,000 clones; around 87% are singletons and the top ten take over 5%. Material for sequencing was peripheral blood. The chain combines TRBV28 with TRBJ2-7, with 7 bases fitting TRBD1. This TCR came from a human donor in a cohort sampled during active COVID-19. CDR3 loop: CASSLDRVYEQYF. As DNA, the CDR3 is TGTGCCAGCAGTTTAGACAGGGTATACGAGCAGTACTTC.